This passage covers 10 T cell receptor beta chains from one sample sequenced in a study of PD-L1 blockade in urothelial cancer. The protocol was immunoSEQ multiplex PCR, while the TCRdb copy is restricted to in-frame clones and leaves out a portion. The sample carries 20,000 to 30,000 clones, 86% recorded once. The sample was PBMCs, taken around atezolizumab (anti-PD-L1) treatment. The receptors here all came from a man in his sixties with urothelial cancer.

This clone was picked up a small number of times. The chain combines TRBV7-9 with TRBJ1-6; D is possibly TRBD1 (5 bases). The length of the CDR3 is 14 residues. Germline V gene lookup returns CDR1 SEHNR and CDR2 FQNEAQ (reference sequence). The V end lost 7 bases, the J end lost 5 bases, and 12 bases lay between the germline ends. The CDR3 spells CASISAGHNSPLHF. Written as DNA, the CDR3 is TGTGCCAGCATATCGGCAGGGCATAATTCACCCCTCCACTTT.

The rearrangement joins TRBV6-1 to TRBJ2-7; a weak D match, TRBD1 (6 bases). Trimming pared 7 bases from V and 5 bases from J, leaving 12 bases between. The germline gives CDR1 MNHNS, CDR2 SASEGT. The CDR3 covers 12 residues. CDR3 sequence reads: CASTLHRDEQYF. The CDR3 DNA follows: TGTGCCAGCACCCTACACAGGGACGAGCAGTACTTC.

J is TRBJ1-2 and V is TRBV7-8; 7 bases match TRBD1. With 5 bases clipped from V and 6 bases from J, the junction kept 6 bases outside the gene matches. The CDR3 spans 13 residues. The V gene's germline CDR1 is SGHVS and CDR2 FQNEAQ. CDR3 region: CASSPGQAHGYTF. The CDR3 DNA follows: TGTGCCAGCAGCCCAGGACAGGCCCATGGCTACACCTTC. The full variable domain, with the rest looked up from reference TRBV7-8 and TRBJ1-2, is GAGVSQSPRYKVAKRGQDVALRCDPISGHVSLFWYQQALGQGPEFLTYFQNEAQLDKSGLPSDRFFAERPEGSVSTLKIQRTQQEDSAVYLCASSPGQAHGYTFGSGTRLTVV.

Comment on this clone: The identical CDR3 is also encoded by other nucleotide sequences in the sample. This sequence joins TRBV6-1 and TRBJ1-2; 7 bases match TRBD1. The V segment lost 3 bases and the J segment 2 bases; nucleotides outside the gene matches: 3. The CDR3 contains 14 residues. The germline CDR1 and CDR2 sequences are MNHNS and SASEGT. In nucleotides, the CDR3 is TGTGCCAGCAGTGACGTGGACAGGAACTATGGCTACACCTTC. Translated: CASSDVDRNYGYTF.

The chain carries TRBV9 and TRBJ1-1, with 8 bases fitting TRBD1. Germline V gene sequence: CDR1 SGDLS, CDR2 YYNGEE. The CDR3 consists of 13 residues. V was clipped by 3 bases and J by 11 bases; unmatched bases: 9. The CDR3 DNA sequence: TGTGCCAGCAGCGACAGGGGGAACTCGGCGGCTTTCTTT. Translated: CASSDRGNSAAFF.

The chain employs TRBV18 and TRBJ2-5; D is perhaps TRBD2 (7 bases). V was trimmed by 0 bases and J by 4 bases, leaving 9 bases between them. Germline V gene data show CDR1 as KGHSH and CDR2 as LQKENI. The CDR3 spans 14 residues. DNA for the CDR3: TGTGCCAGCTCACCACCGGGAGGGGGAGAGACCCAGTACTTC. It specifies CASSPPGGGETQYF.

This clone is a singleton in its sample. The V gene is TRBV2, the J gene TRBJ1-1; D unresolved. The CDR3 has 10 residues. Germline V CDR1 and CDR2: SNHLY, FYNNEI. V was clipped by 4 bases and J by 7 bases, with 4 bases between them. The CDR3 nucleotides are TGTGCCAGCAGTGTTATTGAAGCTTTCTTT. Translation: CASSVIEAFF.

The V gene is TRBV15, the J gene TRBJ2-2, with 7 positions matching TRBD2. Trimming cost V 5 bases and J 8 bases; bases outside gene matches: 14. Germline values: CDR1 LNHNV, CDR2 YYDKDF (reference sequence). The length of the CDR3 is 16 residues. The CDR3 is CATSGGGSAWGGELFF. The CDR3 region has the DNA TGTGCCACCAGCGGAGGCGGGAGTGCTTGGGGTGGGGAGCTGTTTTTT.

V usage is TRBV7-2 and J usage is TRBJ2-3; perhaps TRBD1 as D (6 bases). V lost 4 bases and J 8 bases, leaving 16 bases between the germline ends. The CDR3 has 14 residues. The germline CDR1 and CDR2 sequences are SGHTA and FQGNSA. The CDR3 DNA sequence: TGTGCCAGCAGCTATAAACAGGGAGTCGGTACGCAGTATTTT. It translates to CASSYKQGVGTQYF.

CDR3 in DNA: TGCGCCAGCAGCTTGGAAGATGGACAAGTAAACACCGGGGAGCTGTTTTTT. Its protein is CASSLEDGQVNTGELFF. The J gene is TRBJ2-2, the V gene TRBV5-1; a weak D match, TRBD1 (5 bases). This CDR3 contains 17 residues. Germline assignment: CDR1 SGHRS and CDR2 YFSETQ. V was cut by 0 bases and J by 2 bases, with 14 bases left in between.